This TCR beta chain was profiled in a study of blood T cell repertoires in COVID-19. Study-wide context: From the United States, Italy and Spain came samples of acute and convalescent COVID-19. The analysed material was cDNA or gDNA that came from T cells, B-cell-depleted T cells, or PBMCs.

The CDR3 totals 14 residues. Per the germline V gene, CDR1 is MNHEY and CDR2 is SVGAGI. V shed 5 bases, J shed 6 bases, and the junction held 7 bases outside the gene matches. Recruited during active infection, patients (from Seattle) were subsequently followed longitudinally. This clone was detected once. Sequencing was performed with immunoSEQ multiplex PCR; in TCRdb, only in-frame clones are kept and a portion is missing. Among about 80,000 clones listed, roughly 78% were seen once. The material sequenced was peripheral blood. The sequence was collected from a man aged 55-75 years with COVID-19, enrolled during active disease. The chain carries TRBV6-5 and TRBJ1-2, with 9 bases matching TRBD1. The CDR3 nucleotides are TGTGCCAGCAGTAGGGGGACAGGGCTAGATGGCTACACCTTC. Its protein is CASSRGTGLDGYTF.